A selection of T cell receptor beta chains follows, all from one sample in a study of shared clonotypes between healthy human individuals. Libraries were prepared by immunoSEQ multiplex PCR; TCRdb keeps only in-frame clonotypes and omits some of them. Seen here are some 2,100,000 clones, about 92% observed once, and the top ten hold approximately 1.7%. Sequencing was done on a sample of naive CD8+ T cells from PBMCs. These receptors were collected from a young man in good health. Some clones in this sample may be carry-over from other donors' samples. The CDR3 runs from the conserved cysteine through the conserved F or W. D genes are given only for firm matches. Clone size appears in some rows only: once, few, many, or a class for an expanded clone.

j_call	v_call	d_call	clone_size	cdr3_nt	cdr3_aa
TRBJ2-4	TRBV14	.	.	TGTGCCAGCAGCCTGGGGGGATGGGACATTCAGTACTTC	CASSLGGWDIQYF
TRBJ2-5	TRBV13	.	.	TGTGCCAGCAGCACCAGGGAGTGGGACGGAGAGACCCAGTACTTC	CASSTREWDGETQYF
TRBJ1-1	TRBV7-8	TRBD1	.	TGTGCCAGCAACCCAGACAGGGAAAGTGAAGCTTTCTTT	CASNPDRESEAFF
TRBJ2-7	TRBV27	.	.	TGTGCCAGCAGCCCCTCGAGCTCCTACGAGCAGTACTTC	CASSPSSSYEQYF
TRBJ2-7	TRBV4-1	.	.	TGCGCCAGCAGCCAAGCAACGGTATACGAGCAGTACTTC	CASSQATVYEQYF
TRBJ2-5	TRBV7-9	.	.	TGTGCCAGCAGCTTACAGCGGGCGTACCAAGAGACCCAGTACTTC	CASSLQRAYQETQYF
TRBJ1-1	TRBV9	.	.	TGTGCCAGCAGCCTCTCGACAGATCAAGTTGAAGCTTTCTTT	CASSLSTDQVEAFF
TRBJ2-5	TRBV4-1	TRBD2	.	TGCGCCAGCAGCCGCACTAGCGGGAGTAAAGAGACCCAGTACTTC	CASSRTSGSKETQYF
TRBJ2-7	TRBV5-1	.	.	TGCGCCAGCAGCTTGGGTGGGCCCTACGAGCAGTACTTC	CASSLGGPYEQYF
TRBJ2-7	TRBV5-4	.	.	TGTGCCAGCAGCTTGGGACGGCTTCCCTACGAGCAGTACTTC	CASSLGRLPYEQYF
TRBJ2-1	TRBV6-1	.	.	TGTGCCAGCAGTGTTGCGAATCTCGGGGATGAGCAGTTCTTC	CASSVANLGDEQFF
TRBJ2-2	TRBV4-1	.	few	TGCGCCAGCAGCCGCATTACGCTTCCCGGGGAGCTGTTTTTT	CASSRITLPGELFF
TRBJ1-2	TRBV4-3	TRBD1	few	TGCGCCAGCAGCCAGTGGACAGGGCGCTTGGATGGCTACACCTTC	CASSQWTGRLDGYTF
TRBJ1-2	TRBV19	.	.	TGTGCCAGTAGTGACCTCCCGGGGCCCGTGAATGGCTACACCTTC	CASSDLPGPVNGYTF
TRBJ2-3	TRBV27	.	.	TGTGCCAGCAGTTCGCGGGGGCGGGAGACAAGTGATACGCAGTATTTT	CASSSRGRETSDTQYF
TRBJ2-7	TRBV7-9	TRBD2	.	TGTGCCAGCAGCTCGGGACTAGCGGGAGGTCTCGACGAGCAGTACTTC	CASSSGLAGGLDEQYF
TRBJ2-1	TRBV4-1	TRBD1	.	TGCGCCAGCAGCCTGGACAGGGGGCAAAATGAGCAGTTCTTC	CASSLDRGQNEQFF
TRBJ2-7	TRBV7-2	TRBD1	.	TGTGCCAGCAGCTTTTTAGTCACCGGGACAGGGGTGGAGCAGTACTTC	CASSFLVTGTGVEQYF
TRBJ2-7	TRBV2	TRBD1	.	TGTGCCAAACAAGACAGGGCATCCTACGAGCAGTACTTC	CAKQDRASYEQYF
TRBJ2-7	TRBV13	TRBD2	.	TGTGCCAGCAGCCACGGACTAGCCAACTCCTACGAGCAGTACTTC	CASSHGLANSYEQYF
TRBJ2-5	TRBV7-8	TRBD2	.	TGTGCCAGCAGCTTAGATACCCAGGGAGGGGTCGAGACCCAGTACTTC	CASSLDTQGGVETQYF
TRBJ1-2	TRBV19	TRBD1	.	TGTGCCAGTAGTATAGATCGGGGACAGGGGGCGGCCGGCTACACCTTC	CASSIDRGQGAAGYTF
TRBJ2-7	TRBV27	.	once	TGTGCCAGCAGTTCCTCAATACAGGCCGAGCAGTACTTC	CASSSSIQAEQYF